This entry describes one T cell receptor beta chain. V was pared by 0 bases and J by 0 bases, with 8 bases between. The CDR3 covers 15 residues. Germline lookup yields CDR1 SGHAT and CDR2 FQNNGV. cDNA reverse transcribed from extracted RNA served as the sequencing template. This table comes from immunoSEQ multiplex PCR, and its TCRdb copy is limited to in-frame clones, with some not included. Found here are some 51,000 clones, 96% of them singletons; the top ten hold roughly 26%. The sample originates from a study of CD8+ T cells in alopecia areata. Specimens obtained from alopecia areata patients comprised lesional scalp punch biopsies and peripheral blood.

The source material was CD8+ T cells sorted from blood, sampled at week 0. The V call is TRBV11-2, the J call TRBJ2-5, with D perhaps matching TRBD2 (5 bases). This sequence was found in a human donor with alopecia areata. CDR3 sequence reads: CASSLDPGNQETQYF. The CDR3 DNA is TGTGCCAGCAGCTTAGATCCGGGGAACCAAGAGACCCAGTACTTC.